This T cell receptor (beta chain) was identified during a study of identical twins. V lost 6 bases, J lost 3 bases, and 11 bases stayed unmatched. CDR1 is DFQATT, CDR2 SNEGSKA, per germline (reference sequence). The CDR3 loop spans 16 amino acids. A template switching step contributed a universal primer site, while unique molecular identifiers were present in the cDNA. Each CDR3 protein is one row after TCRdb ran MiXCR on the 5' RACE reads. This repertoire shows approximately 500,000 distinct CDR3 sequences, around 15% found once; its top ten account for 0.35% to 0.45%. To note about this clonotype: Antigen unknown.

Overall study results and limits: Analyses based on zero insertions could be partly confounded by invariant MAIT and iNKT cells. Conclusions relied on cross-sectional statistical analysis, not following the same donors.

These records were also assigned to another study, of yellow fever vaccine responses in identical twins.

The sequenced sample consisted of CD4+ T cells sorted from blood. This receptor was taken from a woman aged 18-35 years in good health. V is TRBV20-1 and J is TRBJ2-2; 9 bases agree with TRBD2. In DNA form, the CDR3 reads TGCAGTGCCAACCTAGCGGGGACGGGGGACACCGGGGAGCTGTTTTTT. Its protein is CSANLAGTGDTGELFF.